This TCR beta chain comes out of a study of T cells after posttransplantation cyclophosphamide (TCRdb year 2016). For the study in its entirety: Using TRB sequencing, the study followed how the T cell repertoire reconstituted after myeloablative bone marrow transplantation in which posttransplantation cyclophosphamide served as GVHD prophylaxis. In 3 patients, TRB sequencing was also performed on up to 3 more blood samples taken 2 to 5.2 years after transplant, and in a handful of patients, pretransplant blood was also TRB-sequenced. Blood from all 35 or so PTCy patients who had 1-year posttransplant specimens underwent TRB sequencing. Because TRA and TRB clonality correlated tightly in roughly 10 samples, the subsequent TCR analyses were limited to TRB only. Public TRB sequences were searched against a database of over 3,500 sequences associated with responses to pathogens, tumor antigens, self-antigens and alloantigens. Samples from some 33 PTCy-treated patients and about 17 related bone marrow donors of those patients were subjected to antigen receptor sequencing.

The CDR3 starts with the cysteine, ends with the phenylalanine, and has 14 residues. Just CDR3 DNA is preserved here, 42 bases in frame from base 1. The V and J ends are trimmed by 0 bases and 0 bases, leaving 7 bases between them. From a lookup of the germline V gene, CDR1 and CDR2 are SGDLS and YYNGEE. TRB sequencing was run on genomic DNA with either the immunoSEQ assay at survey resolution or the hsTCRB kit. In the source study's methods: The immunoSEQ software handled initial read processing, and the LymphoSeq R package was used for repertoire analyses. Clonality was computed as 1 minus normalized Shannon entropy; Gini coefficient was also calculated for each TRB dataset. To infer phenotypes in unsorted samples, TRB sequences from sorted subsets of the recipient or donor were mapped onto unsorted samples from the same recipient. TCRdb holds this immuneACCESS table with in-frame rearrangements only. Some clones are missing; in checked studies, unresolved V genes explain under half, and the rest has no known cause. V and J calls and clone size follow that table, whereas D and trimming were derived from the DNA. The sample contains more than 8,500 clones, more than 75% of them found a single time. The ten largest account for approximately 25% of the sample.

The treatment or condition label for this specimen denotes: high-dose cyclophosphamide on days +3 and +4 as single-agent GVHD prophylaxis. Busulfan and fludarabine conditioning, a related or unrelated marrow graft, and cyclophosphamide on days +3 and +4 were given to PTCy patients. PTCy-treated patients were drawn from a prospective multi-institutional clinical trial. Mononuclear cells from peripheral blood and bone marrow were separated by Ficoll-Hypaque density centrifugation and then cryopreserved. With regard to this clone: Its antigen is unknown. Base qualities are missing; no much larger clone stands one base away.

Points the paper makes about the study in general: Across the 45 to 55 patients, TRB clonality was highly associated with recipient CMV seropositivity and CMV reactivation, and diversity with PTCy was similar to that in the CNI/methotrexate controls. Donor-recipient similarity was low at 1-2 months but increased during the first year, and donor CD8+ memory clones often dominated later blood repertoires. The TRB repertoires of T cells infiltrating skin or the GI tract showed only limited overlap with the TRB repertoires found in blood.

This specimen was PBMCs, taken after allogeneic stem cell transplant with posttransplant cyclophosphamide. The chain is made from TRBV9 and TRBJ2-7; the D segment could be TRBD1, given 5 matching bases. The source is a female patient aged 40-50 years who received an allogeneic stem cell transplant from an unrelated donor, was CMV-positive, and had no GVHD. A transplant means some T cells may be of graft donor rather than patient origin. CDR3 loop: CASSVGGLSYEQYF. The DNA sequence reads TGTGCCAGCAGCGTAGGGGGCCTCTCCTACGAGCAGTACTTC.